Sequencing of this T cell receptor (beta chain) was carried out in a study of cytomegalovirus exposure and HLA in healthy donors. The PCR made use of 60 Vbeta and 13 Jbeta primers. Assay: immunoSEQ multiplex PCR; the TCRdb copy retains only in-frame clones and omits some. Of about 210,000 clones listed, 82% are singletons. The count of this clone is one. Its antigen is not identified. Germline CDR1 SQVTM, CDR2 ANQGSEA. CDR3 length: 12 amino acids. The junction had 2 bases not matched to a gene; V was cut back by 7 bases and J by 1 base. The study's findings and limits: V- and J-gene trimming of TCR beta was linked (in a later analysis) to a missense DCLRE1C variant. Evidence from a later analysis indicated that most CMV-associated TCR beta chains looked HLA-restricted. Later analysis revealed greater clonal expansion in HLA-associated TCR beta chains than in equally common others. Another analysis was done later, and it associated 17,000 or so TCR beta sequences with HLA alleles at 0.05 false discovery rate.

Sequencing used PBMCs. This TCR was sampled from a man aged 35-49 years in good health and CMV-seropositive. V usage is TRBV29-1 and J usage is TRBJ2-3; 7 bases are a match to TRBD2. CDR3 bases: TGCAGCGGCGGACTAGGCACAGATACGCAGTATTTT. This sequence encodes CSGGLGTDTQYF.